This T cell receptor beta chain appears in the sequencing data of a study of cytomegalovirus exposure and HLA in healthy donors. Repertoires were generated with immunoSEQ multiplex PCR, while TCRdb's copy carries only in-frame clones and drops some. The table lists more than 95,000 clones, about 93% of them singletons, with roughly 1.2% in the top ten. The germline V gene encodes CDR1 MNHEY and CDR2 SVGAGI. Trimming left V 3 bases short and J 7 bases short, with 16 bases between. The CDR3 runs 14 residues. Separate from the 666-subject first cohort was the approximately 110-subject validation cohort, to which the donors belonged. Comment on this clone: Its cognate antigen is unknown.

Broader study findings: The authors listed 164 TCR beta chains as cytomegalovirus-associated. It was found in a later analysis that first-cohort TCR clusters tended to co-occur in the 100 to 150 validation repertoires.

This TCR came from a woman between 18 and 29 years old in good health and CMV-seronegative. The sequencing sample was made of PBMCs. The chain combines TRBV6-5 with TRBJ2-7; TRBD1 might be the D (6 bases). CDR3 coding DNA: TGTGCCAGCAGTTATTACAGGGTACCCGGAGAGCAGTACTTC. Translating gives CASSYYRVPGEQYF.